The clone carrying this TCR beta chain appeared once. The antigen remains undetermined. The sample belongs to a study of OX40 agonist ivuxolimab in advanced cancers. Study context: The group had a mean age of 60 years, ranged from 23 to 79, and was roughly 80% male. Two cutaneous melanoma patients and one hepatocellular carcinoma patient, three in all, had partial responses. The study's findings and limits: Near-lowest levels of clonal expansion characterized partial responders at 0.1-3.0 mg/kg. Low normalized T-cell clonal expansion was additionally recorded for some nonresponders.

Profiling relied on immunoSEQ multiplex PCR, and the TCRdb table lists in-frame clones only, not all of them. The sample holds around 140,000 clones; about 93% are singletons and the top ten take 1%. Germline values: CDR1 LGHNA, CDR2 YNFKEQ. This CDR3 has 20 residues. With V trimmed by 0 bases and J by 0 bases, 8 bases remained unmatched. The specimen comprised CD4+ or CD8+ T cells sorted from blood, sampled in a trial of the OX40 agonist ivuxolimab. This TCR derives from an adult with an advanced solid tumor such as melanoma, head and neck, liver or kidney cancer. V and J are TRBV4-2 and TRBJ2-3, with TRBD2 matching over 14 bases. CDR3 loop: CASSQERTSGRITSTDTQYF. The CDR3 bases are TGTGCCAGCAGCCAAGAGAGGACTAGCGGGAGGATAACTAGCACAGATACGCAGTATTTT.